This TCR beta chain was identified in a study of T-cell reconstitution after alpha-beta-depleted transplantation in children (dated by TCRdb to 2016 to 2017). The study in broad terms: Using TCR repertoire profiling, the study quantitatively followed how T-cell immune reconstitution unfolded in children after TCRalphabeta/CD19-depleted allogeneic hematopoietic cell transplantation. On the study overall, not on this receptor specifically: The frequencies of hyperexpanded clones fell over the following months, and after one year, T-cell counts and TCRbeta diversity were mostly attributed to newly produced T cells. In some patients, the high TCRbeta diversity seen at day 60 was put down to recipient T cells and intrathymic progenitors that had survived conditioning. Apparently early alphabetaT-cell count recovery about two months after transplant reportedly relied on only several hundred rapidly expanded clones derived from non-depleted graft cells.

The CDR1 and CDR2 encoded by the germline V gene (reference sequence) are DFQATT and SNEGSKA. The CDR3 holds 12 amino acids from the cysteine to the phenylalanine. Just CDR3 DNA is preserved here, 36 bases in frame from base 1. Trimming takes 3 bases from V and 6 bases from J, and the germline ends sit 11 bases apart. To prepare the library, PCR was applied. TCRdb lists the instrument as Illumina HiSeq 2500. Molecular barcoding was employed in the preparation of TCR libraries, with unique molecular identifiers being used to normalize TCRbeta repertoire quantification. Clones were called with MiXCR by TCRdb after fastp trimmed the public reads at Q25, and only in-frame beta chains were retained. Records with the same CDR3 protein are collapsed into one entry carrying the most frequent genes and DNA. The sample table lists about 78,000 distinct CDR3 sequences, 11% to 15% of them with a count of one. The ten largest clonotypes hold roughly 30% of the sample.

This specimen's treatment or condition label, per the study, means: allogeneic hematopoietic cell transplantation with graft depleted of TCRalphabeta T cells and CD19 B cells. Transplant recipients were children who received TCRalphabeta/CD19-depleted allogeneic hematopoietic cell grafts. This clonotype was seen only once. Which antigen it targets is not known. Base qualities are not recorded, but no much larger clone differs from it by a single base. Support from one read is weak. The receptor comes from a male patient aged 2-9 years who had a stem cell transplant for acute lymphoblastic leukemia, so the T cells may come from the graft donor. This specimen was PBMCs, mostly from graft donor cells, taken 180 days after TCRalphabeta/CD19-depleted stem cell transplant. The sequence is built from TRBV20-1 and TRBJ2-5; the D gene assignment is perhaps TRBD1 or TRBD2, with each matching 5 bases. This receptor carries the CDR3 CSASVGEQTQYF. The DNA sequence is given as TGCAGTGCTAGTGTGGGGGAACAGACCCAGTACTTC.